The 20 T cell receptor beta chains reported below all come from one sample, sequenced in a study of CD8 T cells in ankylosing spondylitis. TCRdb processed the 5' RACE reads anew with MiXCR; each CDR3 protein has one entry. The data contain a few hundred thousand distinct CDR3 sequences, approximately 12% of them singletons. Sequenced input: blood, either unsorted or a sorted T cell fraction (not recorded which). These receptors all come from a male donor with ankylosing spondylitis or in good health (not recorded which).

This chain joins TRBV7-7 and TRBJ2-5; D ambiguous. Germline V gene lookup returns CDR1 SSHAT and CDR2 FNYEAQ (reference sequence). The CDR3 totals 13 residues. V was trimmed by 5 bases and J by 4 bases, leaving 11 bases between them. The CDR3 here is CASSPRKGETQYF. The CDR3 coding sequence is TGTGCCAGCAGCCCCCGAAAAGGAGAGACCCAGTACTTC.

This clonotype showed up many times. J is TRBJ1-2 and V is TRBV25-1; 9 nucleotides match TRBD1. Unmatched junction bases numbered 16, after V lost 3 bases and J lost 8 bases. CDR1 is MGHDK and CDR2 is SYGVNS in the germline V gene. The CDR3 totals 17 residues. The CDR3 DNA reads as TGTGCCAGCAGTGAGAGTGTATGGGGACAGGGATCAAGAGGCTACACCTTC. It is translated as CASSESVWGQGSRGYTF.

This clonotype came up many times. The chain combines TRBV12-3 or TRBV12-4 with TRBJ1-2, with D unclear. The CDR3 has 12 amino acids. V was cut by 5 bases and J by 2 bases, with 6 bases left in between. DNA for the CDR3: TGTGCCAGCAGTGCCCAAAACTATGGCTACACCTTC. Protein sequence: CASSAQNYGYTF.

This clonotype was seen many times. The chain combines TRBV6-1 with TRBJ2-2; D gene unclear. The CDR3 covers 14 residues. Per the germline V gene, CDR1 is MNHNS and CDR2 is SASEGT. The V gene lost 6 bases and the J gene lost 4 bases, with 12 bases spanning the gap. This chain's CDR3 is CASRSPLGTGELFF. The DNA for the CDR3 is TGTGCCAGCAGATCCCCTCTGGGCACCGGGGAGCTGTTTTTT.

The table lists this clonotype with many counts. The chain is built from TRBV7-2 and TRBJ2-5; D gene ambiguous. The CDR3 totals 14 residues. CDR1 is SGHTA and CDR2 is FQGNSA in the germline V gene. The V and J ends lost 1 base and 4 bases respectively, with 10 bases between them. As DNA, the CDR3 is TGTGCCAGCAGCTTAGGGCCTGCTACAGAGACCCAGTACTTC. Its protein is CASSLGPATETQYF.

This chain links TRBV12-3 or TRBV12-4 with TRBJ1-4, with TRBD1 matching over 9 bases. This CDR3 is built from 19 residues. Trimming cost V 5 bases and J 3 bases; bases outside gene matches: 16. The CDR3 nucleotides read TGTGCCAGCAGTCTGGCCCTCCTGGGACAGGGAGCCTCTAATGAAAAACTGTTTTTT. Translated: CASSLALLGQGASNEKLFF.

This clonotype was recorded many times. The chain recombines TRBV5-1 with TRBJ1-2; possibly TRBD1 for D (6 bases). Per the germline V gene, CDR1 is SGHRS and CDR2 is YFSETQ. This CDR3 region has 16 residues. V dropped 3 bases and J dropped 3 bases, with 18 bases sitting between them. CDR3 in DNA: TGCGCCAGCAGCTCCCTTCCTTGGGAGGGGGACTATGGCTACACCTTC. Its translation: CASSSLPWEGDYGYTF. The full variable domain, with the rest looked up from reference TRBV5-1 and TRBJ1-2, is KAGVTQTPRYLIKTRGQQVTLSCSPISGHRSVSWYQQTPGQGLQFLFEYFSETQRNKGNFPGRFSGRQFSNSRSEMNVSTLELGDSALYLCASSSLPWEGDYGYTFGSGTRLTVV.

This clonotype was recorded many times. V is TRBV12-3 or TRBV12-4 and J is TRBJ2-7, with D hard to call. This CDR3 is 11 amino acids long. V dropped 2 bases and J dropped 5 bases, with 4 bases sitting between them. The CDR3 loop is CASSLFDEQYF. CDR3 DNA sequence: TGTGCCAGCAGTTTATTCGACGAGCAGTACTTC.

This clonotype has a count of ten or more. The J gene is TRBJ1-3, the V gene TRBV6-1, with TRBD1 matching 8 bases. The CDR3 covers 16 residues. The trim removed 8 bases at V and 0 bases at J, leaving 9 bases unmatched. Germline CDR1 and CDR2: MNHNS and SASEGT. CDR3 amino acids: CASSRSDRGSGNTIYF. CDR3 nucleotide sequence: TGTGCCAGCTCGCGGTCCGACAGGGGCTCTGGAAACACCATATATTTT.

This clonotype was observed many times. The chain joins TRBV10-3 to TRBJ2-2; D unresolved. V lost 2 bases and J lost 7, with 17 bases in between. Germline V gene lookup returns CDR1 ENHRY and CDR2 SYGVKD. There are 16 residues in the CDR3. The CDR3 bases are TGTGCCATCAGTGAGCCGCTGGACCAGCCTTTCGGGGAGCTGTTTTTT. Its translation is CAISEPLDQPFGELFF.

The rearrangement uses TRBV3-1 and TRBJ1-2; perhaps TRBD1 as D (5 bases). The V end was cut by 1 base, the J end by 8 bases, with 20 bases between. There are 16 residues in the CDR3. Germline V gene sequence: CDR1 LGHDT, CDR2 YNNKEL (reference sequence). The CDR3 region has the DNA TGTGCCAGCAGCCAAGGATTTCAGCGGCTGCACAGGGGCTACACCTTC. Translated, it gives CASSQGFQRLHRGYTF.

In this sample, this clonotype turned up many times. CDR3 bases: TGTGCCAGCAGCAGTAGCGTACTAGCGGGGGGAATGGAGACCCAGTACTTC. It translates to CASSSSVLAGGMETQYF. The V call is TRBV11-2, the J call TRBJ2-5, with 12 bases aligning to TRBD2. J was trimmed by 5 bases and V by 5 bases; bases with no gene match: 12. CDR3 size: 17 residues. CDR1 and CDR2 (germline): SGHAT, FQNNGV.

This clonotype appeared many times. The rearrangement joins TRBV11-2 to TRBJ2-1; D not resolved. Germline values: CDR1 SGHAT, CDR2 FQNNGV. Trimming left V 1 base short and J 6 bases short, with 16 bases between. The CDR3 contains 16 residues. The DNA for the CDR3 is TGTGCCAGCAGCTTAGGGCGTCTATTAGAACTCAATGAGCAGTTCTTC. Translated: CASSLGRLLELNEQFF. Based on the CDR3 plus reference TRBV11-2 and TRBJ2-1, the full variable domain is EAGVAQSPRYKIIEKRQSVAFWCNPISGHATLYWYQQILGQGPKLLIQFQNNGVVDDSQLPKDRFSAERLKGVDSTLKIQPAKLEDSAVYLCASSLGRLLELNEQFFGPGTRLTVL.

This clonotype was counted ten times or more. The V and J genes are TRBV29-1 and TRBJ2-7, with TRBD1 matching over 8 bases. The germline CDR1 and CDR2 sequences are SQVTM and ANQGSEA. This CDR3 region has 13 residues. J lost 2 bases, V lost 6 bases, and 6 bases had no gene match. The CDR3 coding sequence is TGCAGCGTGCGGGACAGGATCACCTACGAGCAGTACTTC. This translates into CSVRDRITYEQYF.

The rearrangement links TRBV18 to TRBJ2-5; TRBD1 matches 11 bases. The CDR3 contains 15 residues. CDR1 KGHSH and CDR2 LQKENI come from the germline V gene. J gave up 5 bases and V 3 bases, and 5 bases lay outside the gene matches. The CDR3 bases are TGTGCCAGCTCACCGGGACAGGGGGGCCGCGAGACCCAGTACTTC. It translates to CASSPGQGGRETQYF.

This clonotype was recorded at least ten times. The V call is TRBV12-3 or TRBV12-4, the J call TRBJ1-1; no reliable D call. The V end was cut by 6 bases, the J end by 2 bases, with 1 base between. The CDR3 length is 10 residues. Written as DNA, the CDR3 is TGTGCCAGCAGAAACACTGAAGCTTTCTTT. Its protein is CASRNTEAFF.

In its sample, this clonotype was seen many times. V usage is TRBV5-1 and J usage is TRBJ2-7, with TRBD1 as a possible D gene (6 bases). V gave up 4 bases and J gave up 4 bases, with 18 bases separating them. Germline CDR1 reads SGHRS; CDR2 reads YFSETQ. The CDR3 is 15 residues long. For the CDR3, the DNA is TGCGCCAGCAGCCAAACCAACAGGGCTGGGTACGAGCAGTACTTC. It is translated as CASSQTNRAGYEQYF.

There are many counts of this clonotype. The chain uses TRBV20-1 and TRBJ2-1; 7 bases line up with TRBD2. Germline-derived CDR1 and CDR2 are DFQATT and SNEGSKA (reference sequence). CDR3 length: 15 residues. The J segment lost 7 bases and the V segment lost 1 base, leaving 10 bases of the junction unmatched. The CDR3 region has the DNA TGCAGTGCTAGAGTTGGCGGGAGTTTACCTAATGAGCAGTTCTTC. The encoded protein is CSARVGGSLPNEQFF.

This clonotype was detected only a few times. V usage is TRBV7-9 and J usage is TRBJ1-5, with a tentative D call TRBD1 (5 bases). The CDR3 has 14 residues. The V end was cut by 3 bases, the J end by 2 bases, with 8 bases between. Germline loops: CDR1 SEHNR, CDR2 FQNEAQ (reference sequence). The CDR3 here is CASSFQGGNQPQHF. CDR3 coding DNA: TGTGCCAGCAGCTTCCAGGGCGGCAATCAGCCCCAGCATTTT. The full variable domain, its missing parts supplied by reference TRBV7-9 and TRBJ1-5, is DTGVSQNPRHKITKRGQNVTFRCDPISEHNRLYWYRQTLGQGPEFLTYFQNEAQLEKSRLLSDRFSAERPKGSFSTLEIQRTEQGDSAMYLCASSFQGGNQPQHFGDGTRLSIL.

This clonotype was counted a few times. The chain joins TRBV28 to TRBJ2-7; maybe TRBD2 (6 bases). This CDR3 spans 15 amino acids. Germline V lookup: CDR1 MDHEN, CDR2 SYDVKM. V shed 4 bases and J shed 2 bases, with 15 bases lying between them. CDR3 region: CASSSRRGFPYEQYF. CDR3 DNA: TGTGCCAGCAGTTCCCGCCGGGGGTTCCCCTACGAGCAGTACTTC.